These 13 T cell receptor beta chains originate from one sample sequenced in a study of shared clonotypes between healthy human individuals. TCRdb's copy holds only in-frame clones and misses some; the assay was immunoSEQ multiplex PCR. The profile shows 1.5 million to 1.9 million clones, 95% to 99% of them singletons. The specimen sequenced was naive CD4+ T cells sorted from blood. Documented subset: CD45RA+ positively selected. All receptors derive from a man younger than 40 in good health.

V gene TRBV7-2 combines with J gene TRBJ2-1, with a tentative D call TRBD1 (6 bases). Trimming stripped 2 bases from V and 6 bases from J, with 11 bases between. The CDR3 consists of 14 residues. Per the germline V gene, CDR1 is SGHTA and CDR2 is FQGNSA. DNA for the CDR3: TGTGCCAGCAGCTTACTAACAGGGAGCAATGAGCAGTTCTTC. Its protein product is CASSLLTGSNEQFF.

This clone has a single count. The J gene is TRBJ2-7, the V gene TRBV28; 7 bases align to TRBD1. V lost 0 bases, J lost 4 bases, and 9 bases stayed unmatched. CDR3 length equals 16 residues. Germline lookup yields CDR1 MDHEN and CDR2 SYDVKM. DNA for the CDR3: TGTGCCAGCAGTTTATGGGCGACAGGGAGTTCGTACGAGCAGTACTTC. It specifies CASSLWATGSSYEQYF.

V usage is TRBV25-1 and J usage is TRBJ2-5; no definite D call. Deletions cut 2 bases from V and 0 bases from J, with 10 bases between. The CDR3 contains 15 residues. Germline V gene sequence: CDR1 MGHDK, CDR2 SYGVNS. CDR3 in DNA: TGTGCCAGCAGTGAACTTAACAGAGACCAAGAGACCCAGTACTTC. Translated, it gives CASSELNRDQETQYF.

This clone was detected only once. The V call is TRBV4-3, the J call TRBJ2-1; 12 bases map to TRBD2. Per germline, CDR1 LGHNA and CDR2 YSLEER. Trimming took 6 bases from V and 6 from J; bases not matched to a gene: 9. The CDR3 spans 16 residues. The CDR3 spells CASSRSSGRGVNEQFF. The DNA for the CDR3 is TGCGCCAGCAGTCGATCTAGCGGGAGGGGGGTCAATGAGCAGTTCTTC.

This rearrangement joins TRBV7-2 to TRBJ1-2, with 7 bases aligning to TRBD1. This CDR3 spans 13 amino acids. Germline V lookup: CDR1 SGHTA, CDR2 FQGNSA. V was pared by 3 bases and J by 8 bases, with 6 bases of the junction left unmatched. The DNA of the CDR3 is TGTGCCAGCAGCTTGCGACAGGGAAACGGCTACACCTTC. It encodes CASSLRQGNGYTF.

The rearrangement uses TRBV5-1 and TRBJ2-7, with D hard to call. V was clipped by 1 base and J by 1 base, with 9 bases between them. The CDR3 consists of 14 residues. Germline lookup yields CDR1 SGHRS and CDR2 YFSETQ. The CDR3 nucleotides read TGCGCCAGCAGCTTGTCAGTAGGGTCCTACGAGCAGTACTTC. This sequence encodes CASSLSVGSYEQYF. Using reference TRBV5-1 and TRBJ2-7 for the parts outside the CDR3, the full variable domain is KAGVTQTPRYLIKTRGQQVTLSCSPISGHRSVSWYQQTPGQGLQFLFEYFSETQRNKGNFPGRFSGRQFSNSRSEMNVSTLELGDSALYLCASSLSVGSYEQYFGPGTRLTVT.

The chain carries TRBV28 and TRBJ1-5; no clear D. The CDR3 is made up of 13 amino acids. V was cut by 5 bases and J by 9 bases, with 14 bases left in between. Germline V CDR1 and CDR2: MDHEN, SYDVKM. As DNA, the CDR3 is TGTGCCAGCAGTCGGACCTTGGGGAGGCCCCAGCATTTT. Encoded protein: CASSRTLGRPQHF. Full variable domain (remainder filled in from reference TRBV28 and TRBJ1-5): DVKVTQSSRYLVKRTGEKVFLECVQDMDHENMFWYRQDPGLGLRLIYFSYDVKMKEKGDIPEGYSVSREKKERFSLILESASTNQTSMYLCASSRTLGRPQHFGDGTRLSIL.

This clone was seen a single time. This rearrangement joins TRBV7-3 to TRBJ1-5; D is ambiguous. The CDR3 is 13 amino acids. CDR1 is SGHTA and CDR2 is FQGTGA in the germline V gene. Trimming pared 3 bases from V and 7 bases from J, leaving 10 bases between. The CDR3 sequence: CASSFRHPQPQHF. CDR3 nucleotides: TGTGCCAGCAGCTTTAGACACCCACAGCCCCAGCATTTT.

The chain carries TRBV7-8 and TRBJ2-7, with a possible D match to TRBD1 (6 bases). This CDR3 has 15 amino acids. V was trimmed by 4 bases and J by 6 bases, leaving 19 bases between them. CDR1 SGHVS and CDR2 FQNEAQ come from the germline V gene. Here the CDR3 reads CASSSQGRYQGEQYF. CDR3 DNA sequence: TGTGCCAGCAGCTCCCAGGGGCGATACCAAGGCGAGCAGTACTTC.

The rearrangement joins TRBV7-3 to TRBJ2-1, with D possibly matching TRBD1 (5 bases). CDR1 and CDR2 (germline): SGHTA, FQGTGA. The CDR3 has 12 amino acids. V was clipped by 3 bases and J by 9 bases, with 9 bases between them. CDR3 in amino acids: CASSFSTGEQFF. The DNA for the CDR3 is TGTGCCAGCAGCTTCAGTACAGGTGAGCAGTTCTTC.

V usage is TRBV4-2 and J usage is TRBJ2-7; 7 bases map to TRBD1. The trim removed 0 bases at V and 6 bases at J, leaving 8 bases unmatched. This CDR3 is 15 amino acids long. In germline, CDR1 is LGHNA, CDR2 YNFKEQ. The CDR3 protein is CASSQEGRGFVEQYF. The DNA for the CDR3 is TGTGCCAGCAGCCAAGAGGGCAGGGGGTTTGTCGAGCAGTACTTC.

The chain links TRBV27 to TRBJ2-4; 10 bases align to TRBD1. Germline assignment: CDR1 MNHEY and CDR2 SMNVEV (reference sequence). The junction had 8 bases not matched to a gene; V was cut back by 5 bases and J by 1 base. CDR3 length equals 17 residues. The CDR3 protein is CASSLVPGQGAKNIQYF. The CDR3 DNA sequence: TGTGCCAGCAGTCTCGTCCCGGGACAGGGGGCCAAAAACATTCAGTACTTC.

Concerning this clone itself: At the DNA level, this CDR3 is encoded by other sequences in the same sample as well. The chain employs TRBV29-1 and TRBJ2-1, with TRBD2 as a possible D gene (7 bases). CDR3 size: 13 residues. Trimming left V 7 bases short and J 2 bases short, with 12 bases between. Germline V gene sequence: CDR1 SQVTM, CDR2 ANQGSEA. The CDR3 sequence is CSGGLAAYNEQFF. The DNA of the CDR3 is TGCAGCGGGGGGCTAGCGGCCTACAATGAGCAGTTCTTC.